This is a list of T cell receptor beta chains from one sample in a study of early T cells in non-severe SARS-CoV-2 infection. TCRdb independently ran MiXCR on the 5' RACE reads; one entry per CDR3 protein. In the table there are under 60,000 distinct CDR3 sequences, approximately 13% of which are singletons. Source material: whole blood. These receptors were obtained from an adult who was a healthcare worker with PCR-confirmed SARS-CoV-2 infection or an uninfected control (not recorded which). Both conserved end residues are part of each CDR3. The order of the fields is V gene, J gene, D gene, clone size, CDR3 DNA, CDR3 protein. D genes are given only for firm matches. Where a row states a size, it is once, few, many or the class of an expanded clone; other rows omit it.

>TRBV20-1|TRBJ2-5|TRBD1|many
TGCAGTGCTAGACCTACCGGGACAGGGGGCAGGGAGACCCAGTACTTC
CSARPTGTGGRETQYF
>TRBV6-1|TRBJ1-5|-|many
TGTGCCAGCAGTGGACAGTATAGCAATCAGCCCCAGCATTTT
CASSGQYSNQPQHF
>TRBV7-6|TRBJ2-5|TRBD1|many
TGTGCCAGCAGCGCGGACAGGGGGGGTACCAAAGAGACCCAGTACTTC
CASSADRGGTKETQYF
>TRBV10-3|TRBJ1-1|-|many
TGTGCCATCAGTGAGTCGGGACAAAACACTGAAGCTTTCTTT
CAISESGQNTEAFF
>TRBV4-2|TRBJ2-1|TRBD2|many
TGTGCCAGCAGACAAAACATGATGCGGGGGACCTACAATGAGCAGTTCTTC
CASRQNMMRGTYNEQFF
>TRBV28|TRBJ2-7|TRBD1|-
TGTGCCAGCAGTCGAGGGACAGGGACCCGCTACGAGCAGTACTTC
CASSRGTGTRYEQYF
>TRBV18|TRBJ2-7|-|-
TGTGCCAGCTCTTATCGACAGGCCGAGGGGGAGCAGTACTTC
CASSYRQAEGEQYF
>TRBV3-1|TRBJ1-2|TRBD1|many
TGTGCCAGCAGCCAAGTCGGGACAGGGCGTAACTATGGCTACACCTTC
CASSQVGTGRNYGYTF
>TRBV28|TRBJ2-7|-|-
TGTGCCAGCAGTTCTGTACAGTCGGACGAGCAGTACTTC
CASSSVQSDEQYF
>TRBV7-9|TRBJ2-7|-|-
TGTGCCAGCAGCCCACCTTCCAGGAACAACGAGCAGTACTTC
CASSPPSRNNEQYF
>TRBV6-1|TRBJ2-3|-|many
TGTGCCAGCAGTCCACTGACAGTCATGTCCACAGATACGCAGTATTTT
CASSPLTVMSTDTQYF
>TRBV3-1|TRBJ2-2|TRBD1|many
TGTGCCAGCAGCCTAGGGACAGCGAACACCGGGGAGCTGTTTTTT
CASSLGTANTGELFF
>TRBV4-1|TRBJ2-7|TRBD2|many
TGCGCCAGCAGCCAAGATCGGGGGGGCAGCTACGAGCAGTACTTC
CASSQDRGGSYEQYF
>TRBV29-1|TRBJ2-1|-|-
TGCAGCGTACTAAGGACTACAGTAAACAATGAGCAGTTCTTC
CSVLRTTVNNEQFF
>TRBV11-2|TRBJ2-7|-|few
TGTGCCAGCAGCTTCGGTTCCTACGAGCAGTACTTC
CASSFGSYEQYF
>TRBV7-9|TRBJ2-7|-|many
TGTGCCAGCAGCCCGACGGCCCTCTACGAGCAGTACTTC
CASSPTALYEQYF
>TRBV20-1|TRBJ2-3|TRBD2|-
TGCAGTGCTACCCTTACTAGCGGGGGAACCACAGATACGCAGTATTTT
CSATLTSGGTTDTQYF
>TRBV5-1|TRBJ1-2|-|many
TGCGCCAGCGGTAGCGGTGCGGGCCGCGATGGCTACACCTTC
CASGSGAGRDGYTF
>TRBV5-1|TRBJ2-3|-|-
TGCGCCAGCAGCTTGGGAGTTAACAGTCTGGCAGATACGCAGTATTTT
CASSLGVNSLADTQYF
>TRBV6-2/TRBV6-3|TRBJ2-1|-|many
TGTGCCAGCAGGAGGGGGGCCTACAATGAGCAGTTCTTC
CASRRGAYNEQFF
>TRBV3-1|TRBJ1-1|-|-
TGTGCCAGCAGCCAAGGAATGACAGCCATGAACACTGAAGCTTTCTTT
CASSQGMTAMNTEAFF
>TRBV5-1|TRBJ1-4|-|-
TGCGCCAGCAGCTTGGGGCAGGGTGAGGGAAAACTGTTTTTT
CASSLGQGEGKLFF
>TRBV7-9|TRBJ2-5|-|-
TGTGCCAGCAGCGAGGACATGGAGACCCAGTACTTC
CASSEDMETQYF
>TRBV30|TRBJ2-2|-|many
TGTGCCTGGAGTGGTTCAGAGGTCACCGGGGAGCTGTTTTTT
CAWSGSEVTGELFF
>TRBV6-6|TRBJ2-2|TRBD2|many
TGTGCCAGCAGTACGACTAGCGGCCCTACGGGGGAGCTGTTTTTT
CASSTTSGPTGELFF
>TRBV3-1|TRBJ1-2|-|many
TGTGCCAGCAGCCCTTCGGAGACAGCCAATGGCTACACCTTC
CASSPSETANGYTF
>TRBV7-8|TRBJ1-1|-|-
TGTGCCAGCAGCCCACCCCGGAGACTGGGGGGCACTGAAGCTTTCTTT
CASSPPRRLGGTEAFF
>TRBV6-1|TRBJ1-1|-|many
TGTGCCAGCAGTGATTTGAACACTGAAGCTTTCTTT
CASSDLNTEAFF
>TRBV20-1|TRBJ2-7|-|many
TGCAGTGCAGGGGACGGACTATCCTACGAGCAGTACTTC
CSAGDGLSYEQYF
>TRBV5-1|TRBJ2-3|TRBD2|-
TGCGCCAGCAGCTCCCAAGGGACTACCACTAGCACAGATACGCAGTATTTT
CASSSQGTTTSTDTQYF
>TRBV2|TRBJ2-2|-|many
TGTGCCAGCAGCGGGGGCACCGGGGAGCTGTTTTTT
CASSGGTGELFF
>TRBV28|TRBJ2-5|TRBD2|-
TGTGCCAGCAGCTATTCCGGGACTAGCGGGAAAGAGGTTCGGGGGACCCAGTACTTC
CASSYSGTSGKEVRGTQYF
>TRBV2|TRBJ2-1|-|-
TGTGCCAGCAACCCCAGTAGCTCCTACAATGAGCAGTTCTTC
CASNPSSSYNEQFF
>TRBV12-3/TRBV12-4|TRBJ1-3|-|many
TGTGCCAGCAGTTTATCGTCGACTGGAAACACCATATATTTT
CASSLSSTGNTIYF
>TRBV7-9|TRBJ1-1|-|many
TGTGCCAGCAGCTTAGCGCAGGGGAAAGTCACTGAAGCTTTCTTT
CASSLAQGKVTEAFF
>TRBV6-1|TRBJ2-1|-|few
TGTGCCAGCAGTGTTGAACCTTCCAATGAGCAGTTCTTC
CASSVEPSNEQFF